One sample yielded the 3 T cell receptor beta chains listed below, sequenced in a study of T cells in Graves' hyperthyroidism and ophthalmopathy. TCR beta CDR3 region amplification was performed from RNA transcripts. With the HTBI primer set, the TCR CDR3 went through a first round of RT-PCR. TCRdb reprocessed the multiplex PCR reads via MiXCR and lists one record per CDR3 protein. The sample has over 150,000 distinct CDR3 sequences; about 15% are singletons. Sequences were obtained from blood. The source is a woman aged 45-65 years with Graves' hyperthyroidism.

CDR3 region: CASSESGELTEAFF. The CDR3, as DNA: TGCGCCAGCAGTGAGTCCGGCGAGCTCACTGAAGCTTTCTTT. The V and J genes are TRBV10-1 and TRBJ1-1; D gene unclear. This CDR3 contains 14 residues. CDR1 WNHNN and CDR2 SYGVQD come from the germline V gene (reference sequence). Trimming removed 0 bases at V and 4 bases at J, with 9 bases between.

The rearrangement links TRBV27 to TRBJ2-1, with TRBD2 matching 10 bases. J was trimmed by 5 bases and V by 3 bases; bases with no gene match: 10. Germline CDR1 is MNHEY and CDR2 is SMNVEV (reference sequence). CDR3 length equals 17 residues. For the CDR3, the DNA is TGTGCCAGCAGTTTCCGGCAAGCGGGAGGGCCCCACAATGAGCAGTTCTTC. As protein: CASSFRQAGGPHNEQFF.

The chain couples TRBV12-5 to TRBJ2-3; D gene uncertain. The V gene lost 5 bases and the J gene lost 2 bases, with 14 bases spanning the gap. Per germline, CDR1 LGHNT and CDR2 FRNRAP. The CDR3 extends over 15 amino acids. The chain's CDR3 is CASGPPNDFTDTQYF. CDR3 in DNA: TGTGCTAGTGGTCCTCCGAACGACTTCACAGATACGCAGTATTTT.